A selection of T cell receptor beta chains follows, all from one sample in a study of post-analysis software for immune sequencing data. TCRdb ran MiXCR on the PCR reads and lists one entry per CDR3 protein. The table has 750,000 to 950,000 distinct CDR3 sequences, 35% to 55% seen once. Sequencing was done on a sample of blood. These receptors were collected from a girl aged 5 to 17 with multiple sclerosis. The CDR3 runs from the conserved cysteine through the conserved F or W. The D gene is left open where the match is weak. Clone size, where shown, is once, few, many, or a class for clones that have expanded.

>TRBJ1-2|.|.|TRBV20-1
CSARGETEGYTF
TGCAGTGCTAGAGGAGAGACAGAAGGCTACACCTTC
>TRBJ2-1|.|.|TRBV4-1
CASSQDRAPEGYNEQFF
TGCGCCAGCAGCCAAGATCGGGCACCCGAGGGCTACAATGAGCAGTTCTTC
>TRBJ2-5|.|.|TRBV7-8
CASSPASAQETQYF
TGTGCCAGCAGCCCTGCTAGCGCTCAAGAGACCCAGTACTTC
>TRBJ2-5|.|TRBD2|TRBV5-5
CASSFLAGVQETQYF
TGTGCCAGCAGTTTCCTAGCGGGAGTTCAAGAGACCCAGTACTTC
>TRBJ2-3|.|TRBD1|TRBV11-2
CASSSGTGISDTDAQYF
TGTGCCAGCAGCTCCGGGACAGGGATCTCCGACACAGATGCGCAGTATTTT
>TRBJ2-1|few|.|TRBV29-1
CSVRYLPSANNEQFF
TGCAGCGTTCGGTACCTCCCTAGCGCGAACAATGAGCAGTTCTTC
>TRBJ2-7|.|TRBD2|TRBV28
CASLPPAGGAHEQYF
TGTGCCAGCTTACCCCCAGCGGGAGGGGCCCACGAGCAGTACTTC
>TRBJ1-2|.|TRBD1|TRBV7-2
CASSLGGQGVYGYTF
TGTGCCAGCAGCTTAGGGGGACAGGGTGTCTATGGCTACACCTTC
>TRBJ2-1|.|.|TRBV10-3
CAISEGSFGTYNEQFF
TGTGCCATCAGTGAGGGGTCGTTTGGAACCTACAATGAGCAGTTCTTC
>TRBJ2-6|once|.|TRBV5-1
CASSFQGNSGANVLTF
TGCGCCAGCAGCTTTCAAGGTAACTCTGGGGCCAACGTCCTGACTTTC
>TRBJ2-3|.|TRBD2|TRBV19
CASSLGLAKDTQYF
TGTGCCAGTAGCCTGGGACTAGCGAAAGATACGCAGTATTTT
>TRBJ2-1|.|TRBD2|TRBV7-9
CASSPRRLAVNNEQFF
TGTGCCAGCAGCCCCAGGCGGCTAGCGGTTAACAATGAGCAGTTCTTC
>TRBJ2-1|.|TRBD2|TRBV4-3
CASSPRLAGDWVEQFF
TGCGCCAGCAGCCCTAGACTAGCGGGGGATTGGGTTGAGCAGTTCTTC
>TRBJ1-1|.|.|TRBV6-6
CASIGWEANTEAFF
TGTGCCAGCATAGGGTGGGAGGCGAACACTGAAGCTTTCTTT
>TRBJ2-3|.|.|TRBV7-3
CASSRTVSGGTDTQYF
TGTGCCAGCAGCCGAACGGTATCTGGAGGCACAGATACGCAGTATTTT
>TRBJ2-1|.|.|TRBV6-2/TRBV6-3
CASSYVPGSYNEQFF
TGTGCCAGCAGTTACGTTCCCGGCTCCTACAATGAGCAGTTCTTC
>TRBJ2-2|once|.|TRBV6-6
CASSYSIWDGELFF
TGTGCCAGCAGTTACTCGATCTGGGACGGGGAGCTGTTTTTT
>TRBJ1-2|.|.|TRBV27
CASSLSGLRGANYGYTF
TGTGCCAGCAGTTTATCGGGCCTCCGGGGAGCTAACTATGGCTACACCTTC
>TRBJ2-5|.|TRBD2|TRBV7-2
CASSLRQAGAETQYF
TGTGCCAGCAGCTTACGTCAAGCGGGAGCAGAGACCCAGTACTTC
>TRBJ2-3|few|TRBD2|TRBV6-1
CASGASGGPAQYF
TGTGCCAGCGGGGCTAGCGGGGGTCCAGCGCAGTATTTT
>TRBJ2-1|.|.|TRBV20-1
CSARDPRSLSNEQFF
TGCAGTGCTAGAGACCCCAGGAGTCTGAGCAATGAGCAGTTCTTC
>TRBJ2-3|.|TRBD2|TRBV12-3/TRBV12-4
CVSSFGGDTDTQYF
TGTGTCAGCAGTTTTGGGGGGGACACAGATACGCAGTATTTT
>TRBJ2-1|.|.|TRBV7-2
CTSSLDSGYNEQFF
TGTACCAGCAGCTTAGATAGCGGCTACAATGAGCAGTTCTTC
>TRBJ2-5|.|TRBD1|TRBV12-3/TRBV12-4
CASSPGTGIFVETQYF
TGTGCCAGCAGTCCCGGGACAGGGATCTTTGTTGAGACCCAGTACTTC
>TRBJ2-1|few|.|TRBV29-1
CSVGSSMAYNEQFF
TGCAGCGTTGGTTCTAGCATGGCCTACAATGAGCAGTTCTTC
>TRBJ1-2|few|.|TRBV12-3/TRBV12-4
CASTPETTPNYGYTF
TGTGCCAGCACCCCCGAGACCACGCCTAACTATGGCTACACCTTC
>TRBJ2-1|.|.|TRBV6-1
CASRSGEQFF
TGTGCCAGCAGGTCGGGGGAGCAGTTCTTC
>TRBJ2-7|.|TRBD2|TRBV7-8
CASSSQRDGKQYF
TGTGCCAGCAGCTCCCAGCGGGACGGCAAGCAGTACTTC
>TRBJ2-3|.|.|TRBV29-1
CSVVKSSTDTQYF
TGCAGCGTTGTGAAATCTAGCACAGATACGCAGTATTTT
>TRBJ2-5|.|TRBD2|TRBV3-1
CASSLLDSGRGTQYF
TGTGCCAGCAGCCTCCTCGATAGCGGGAGGGGGACCCAGTACTTC
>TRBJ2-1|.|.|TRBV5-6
CASSPAILSSYNEQFF
TGTGCCAGCAGCCCGGCGATTTTAAGCTCCTACAATGAGCAGTTCTTC
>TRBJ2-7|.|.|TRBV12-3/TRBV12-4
CASSRRDIGEQYF
TGCGCCAGCAGTCGCCGGGACATAGGCGAGCAGTACTTC
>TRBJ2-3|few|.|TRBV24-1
CATSDLGSGATDTQYF
TGTGCCACCAGTGATTTGGGTAGCGGAGCCACAGATACGCAGTATTTT
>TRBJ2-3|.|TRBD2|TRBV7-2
CATGSGRLLGTDTQYF
TGTGCCACCGGTAGCGGGAGGCTCCTAGGCACAGATACGCAGTATTTT
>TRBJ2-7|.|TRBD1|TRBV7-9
CASSSGQGQAYEQYF
TGTGCCAGCAGCTCAGGACAGGGGCAGGCCTACGAGCAGTACTTC
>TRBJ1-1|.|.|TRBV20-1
CSAKAGGDAEAFF
TGCAGTGCTAAGGCCGGGGGGGACGCTGAAGCTTTCTTT
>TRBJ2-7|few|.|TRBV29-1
CSTKQGSEQYF
TGCAGCACGAAACAGGGATCCGAGCAGTACTTC
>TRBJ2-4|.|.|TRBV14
CASSQEVAKNIQYF
TGTGCCAGCAGCCAGGAAGTAGCCAAAAACATTCAGTACTTC
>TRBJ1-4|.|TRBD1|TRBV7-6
CASSPGQAEGEKLFF
TGTGCCAGCAGCCCCGGACAGGCTGAAGGTGAAAAACTGTTTTTT
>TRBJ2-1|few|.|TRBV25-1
CASSDGGGAVFLSYNEQFF
TGTGCCAGCAGTGACGGAGGGGGCGCCGTCTTTCTATCCTACAATGAGCAGTTCTTC
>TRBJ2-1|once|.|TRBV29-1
CSVERSYNEQFF
TGCAGCGTTGAGAGGAGTTACAATGAGCAGTTCTTC
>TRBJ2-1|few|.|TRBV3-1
CASSQDLVQRHYQFF
TGTGCCAGCAGCCAAGATCTAGTCCAGCGGCACTATCAGTTCTTC
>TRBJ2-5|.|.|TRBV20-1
CSARDIGTLQETQYF
TGCAGTGCTAGAGATATCGGGACCCTCCAAGAGACCCAGTACTTC
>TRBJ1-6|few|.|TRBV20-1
CSARSQNTYNSPLHF
TGCAGTGCTAGAAGCCAGAACACCTATAATTCACCCCTCCACTTT
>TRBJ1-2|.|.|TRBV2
CASKGYGYTF
TGTGCCAGCAAGGGCTATGGCTACACCTTC
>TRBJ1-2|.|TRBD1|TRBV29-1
CSAEDRADYGYTF
TGCAGCGCCGAAGACAGGGCTGACTATGGCTACACCTTC
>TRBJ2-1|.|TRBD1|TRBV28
CASRGTGGIRREQFF
TGTGCCAGCAGGGGGACAGGGGGAATACGGCGGGAGCAGTTCTTC
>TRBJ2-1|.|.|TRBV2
CASQSRGMRNEQFF
TGTGCCAGCCAGAGTCGCGGGATGAGGAATGAGCAGTTCTTC
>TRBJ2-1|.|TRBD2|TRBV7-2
CASSPASGRALNEQFF
TGTGCCAGCAGCCCCGCTAGCGGGAGGGCTCTAAATGAACAGTTCTTC
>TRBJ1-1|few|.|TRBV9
CASTTGGNTEAFF
TGTGCCAGCACCACCGGGGGGAACACTGAAGCTTTCTTT
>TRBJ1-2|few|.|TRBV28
CATEFVGEGYTF
TGTGCCACCGAGTTTGTGGGGGAAGGCTACACCTTC
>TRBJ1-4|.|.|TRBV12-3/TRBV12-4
CASSLAVWGVYEKLFF
TGTGCCAGCAGTTTAGCAGTATGGGGGGTGTATGAAAAACTGTTTTTT